This T cell receptor (beta chain) was obtained from a study of blood T cell repertoires in COVID-19. The protocol was immunoSEQ multiplex PCR, while the TCRdb copy is restricted to in-frame clones and leaves out a portion. The sample includes about 110,000 clones, more than 65% of them seen just once. There are 13 residues in the CDR3. Deletions cut 6 bases from V and 12 bases from J, with 15 bases between. Germline loops: CDR1 MNHEY, CDR2 SVGAGI. The chain couples TRBV6-5 to TRBJ1-6, with a possible D match to TRBD1 (6 bases). Sequences were obtained from peripheral blood. The receptor comes from a woman at least 80 years old with acute or convalescent COVID-19. The CDR3: CASSRQVTEPLHF. The DNA of the CDR3 is TGTGCCAGCAGCCGACAGGTGACGGAACCCCTCCACTTT.